The next 3 T cell receptor beta chains were all read from a single sample in a study of control samples from healthy donors and cancer patients. Profiled with immunoSEQ multiplex PCR; TCRdb holds only in-frame clones, not every one. This sample has about 180,000 clones, with around nine tenths found just once. The sequencing input was blood. The receptor set was obtained from a young man in good health.

The CDR3, as DNA: TGTGCCAGCTCACCACCCTTGACAGGGGTCTACAATGAGCAGTTCTTC. Its translation: CASSPPLTGVYNEQFF. The chain links TRBV18 to TRBJ2-1; TRBD1 agrees at 8 bases. The CDR3 consists of 16 residues. CDR1 and CDR2 from the germline V gene are KGHSH and LQKENI. V shed 0 bases, J shed 3 bases, and the junction held 4 bases outside the gene matches.

The chain joins TRBV5-1 to TRBJ2-3; unclear D gene. Trimming took off 6 bases at V and 6 bases at J, with 20 bases between the two ends. Germline V gene lookup returns CDR1 SGHRS and CDR2 YFSETQ. The CDR3 has 15 residues. The CDR3 nucleotides read TGCGCCAGCACCTCTTTTGGCCAATCCTCCGATACGCAGTATTTT. This encodes CASTSFGQSSDTQYF.

CDR3 nucleotides: TGTGCCAGCACCAAATTATTGGACAGGGGGCGGAGGGCTGAAGCTTTCTTT. Translating gives CASTKLLDRGRRAEAFF. V and J are TRBV5-6 and TRBJ1-1, with TRBD1 matching 11 bases. V was clipped by 6 bases and J by 6 bases; unmatched bases: 16. The CDR3 is 17 amino acids. Germline V gene sequence: CDR1 SGHDT, CDR2 YYEEEE.